The 12 T cell receptor beta chains below come from one sample, sequenced in a study of T cell changes during pregnancy in multiple sclerosis. Assay used: immunoSEQ multiplex PCR; TCRdb lists only in-frame clones, some missing. The data show nearly 80,000 clones, with just over 90% seen just once and roughly 0.21% held by the top ten. The sample in question was CD4+ T cells from peripheral blood mononuclear cells, obtained before pregnancy. These receptors were taken from a female donor with multiple sclerosis, enrolled in a pregnancy study.

This chain connects TRBV19 to TRBJ2-7; 8 bases agree with TRBD1. V shed 4 bases, J shed 5 bases, and the junction held 10 bases outside the gene matches. CDR1 is LNHDA, CDR2 SQIVND, per germline (reference sequence). The CDR3 is made up of 15 amino acids. CDR3 sequence reads: CASSNGQGRRNEQYF. Written as DNA, the CDR3 is TGTGCCAGTAGTAACGGACAGGGTAGGCGGAACGAGCAGTACTTC.

The gene calls are TRBV7-2 and TRBJ2-7; TRBD1 matches 9 bases. Germline assignment: CDR1 SGHTA and CDR2 FQGNSA. The CDR3 sequence is 14 residues long. The J segment lost 2 bases and the V segment lost 4 bases, leaving 3 bases of the junction unmatched. The CDR3 sequence is CASSSGTGTYEQYF. CDR3 nucleotides: TGTGCCAGCAGCTCCGGGACAGGGACCTACGAGCAGTACTTC. The complete variable domain, with remaining parts taken from reference TRBV7-2 and TRBJ2-7, reads GAGVSQSPSNKVTEKGKDVELRCDPISGHTALYWYRQSLGQGLEFLIYFQGNSAPDKSGLPSDRFSAERTGGSVSTLTIQRTQQEDSAVYLCASSSGTGTYEQYFGPGTRLTVT.

In this sample, this clone turned up once. The chain joins TRBV14 to TRBJ2-1; 8 bases map to TRBD1. The CDR3 covers 15 residues. CDR1 and CDR2 from the germline V gene are SGHDN and FVKESK. The trim removed 5 bases at V and 8 bases at J, leaving 11 bases unmatched. Here the CDR3 reads CASSGRTGSRDEQFF. For the CDR3, the DNA is TGTGCCAGCAGCGGAAGGACAGGGTCAAGAGATGAGCAGTTCTTC.

This clone was seen only a few times. The rearrangement uses TRBV5-1 and TRBJ2-3, with 7 bases identical to TRBD1. V was clipped by 2 bases and J by 2 bases; unmatched bases: 5. The CDR3 spans 15 residues. Germline CDR1 is SGHRS and CDR2 is YFSETQ. CDR3 protein: CASSLGTVNTDTQYF. CDR3 in DNA: TGCGCCAGCAGCTTAGGGACAGTTAACACAGATACGCAGTATTTT. Drawing the rest from reference TRBV5-1 and TRBJ2-3, the complete variable domain is KAGVTQTPRYLIKTRGQQVTLSCSPISGHRSVSWYQQTPGQGLQFLFEYFSETQRNKGNFPGRFSGRQFSNSRSEMNVSTLELGDSALYLCASSLGTVNTDTQYFGPGTRLTVL.

CDR3 coding DNA: TGTGCCACGGATGGCTACACCTTC. This gives the protein CATDGYTF. This chain joins TRBV28 and TRBJ1-2; D ambiguous. V was shortened by 10 bases and J by 6 bases, with 3 bases between the two germline ends. CDR1 is MDHEN and CDR2 is SYDVKM in the germline V gene. The CDR3 covers 8 residues.

The chain joins TRBV18 to TRBJ2-2, with 9 bases identical to TRBD2. The CDR3 is 16 amino acids. V lost 2 bases, J lost 6 bases, and 7 bases stayed unmatched. CDR1 KGHSH and CDR2 LQKENI come from the germline V gene. The CDR3 DNA reads as TGTGCCAGCTCACCAAGTAGCGGGGGATATCCCGGGGAGCTGTTTTTT. Translation: CASSPSSGGYPGELFF.

The chain links TRBV6-5 to TRBJ1-1; 7 nucleotides match TRBD1. V lost 0 bases, J lost 5 bases, and 6 bases stayed unmatched. This CDR3 is built from 15 residues. Germline V lookup: CDR1 MNHEY, CDR2 SVGAGI. The CDR3 protein is CASSYSWGQSTEAFF. CDR3 nucleotide sequence: TGTGCCAGCAGTTACTCATGGGGACAGTCGACTGAAGCTTTCTTT.

V usage is TRBV2 and J usage is TRBJ2-1; TRBD2 aligns across 14 bases. Germline lookup yields CDR1 SNHLY and CDR2 FYNNEI. This CDR3 has 13 amino acids. V was pared by 9 bases and J by 10 bases, with 5 bases of the junction left unmatched. The DNA for the CDR3 is TGTGCCAGTGCGGGACTAGCGGGAGTCGAGCAGTTCTTC. Protein product: CASAGLAGVEQFF.

The chain is built from TRBV6-6 and TRBJ1-3; 7 bases are shared with TRBD1. From germline, CDR1 is MNHNY and CDR2 SVGAGI (reference sequence). The CDR3 consists of 15 residues. Trimming removed 5 bases from V and 4 bases from J; junction bases left unmatched: 8. CDR3 sequence (DNA): TGTGCCAGCAGTGCCAAAGGGGGCTCCGGAAACACCATATATTTT. Protein sequence: CASSAKGGSGNTIYF.

The chain links TRBV28 to TRBJ2-4; TRBD2 agrees at 14 bases. This CDR3 contains 16 residues. Trimming cost V 4 bases and J 9 bases; bases outside gene matches: 8. The germline V gene encodes CDR1 MDHEN and CDR2 SYDVKM. CDR3 residues: CASSSGLAGDLGIQYF. CDR3 nucleotides: TGTGCCAGCAGTTCGGGACTAGCGGGAGACCTGGGCATTCAGTACTTC.

V gene TRBV13 combines with J gene TRBJ2-1; TRBD2 agrees at 12 bases. J gave up 8 bases and V 0 bases, and 5 bases lay outside the gene matches. CDR3 size: 16 residues. Germline CDR1 PRHDT, CDR2 FYEKMQ (reference sequence). The CDR3 sequence: CASSLGLAGGRDEQFF. The CDR3 nucleotides are TGTGCCAGCAGCTTAGGCCTAGCGGGGGGGCGCGATGAGCAGTTCTTC.

The rearrangement joins TRBV30 to TRBJ2-1, with 7 bases lining up with TRBD1. Germline assignment: CDR1 GTSNPN and CDR2 SVGIG (reference sequence). The V segment lost 2 bases and the J segment 13 bases; nucleotides outside the gene matches: 14. The CDR3 runs to 14 residues. The CDR3: CAWSTTWEGGRQFF. The CDR3 nucleotides are TGTGCCTGGAGTACTACCTGGGAAGGGGGCCGACAGTTCTTC. Combining the CDR3 with reference TRBV30 and TRBJ2-1 gives the whole variable domain SQTIHQWPATLVQPVGSPLSLECTVEGTSNPNLYWYRQAAGRGLQLLFYSVGIGQISSEVPQNLSASRPQDRQFILSSKKLLLSDSGFYLCAWSTTWEGGRQFFGPGTRLTVL.